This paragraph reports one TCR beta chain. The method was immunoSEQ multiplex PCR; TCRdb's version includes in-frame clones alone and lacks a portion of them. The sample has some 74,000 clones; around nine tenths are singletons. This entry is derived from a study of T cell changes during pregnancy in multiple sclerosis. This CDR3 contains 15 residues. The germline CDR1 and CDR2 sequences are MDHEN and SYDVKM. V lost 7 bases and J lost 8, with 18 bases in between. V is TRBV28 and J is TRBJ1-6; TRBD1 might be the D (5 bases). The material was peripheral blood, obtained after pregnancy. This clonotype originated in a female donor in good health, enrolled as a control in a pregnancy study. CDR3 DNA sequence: TGTGCCAGCAAATGGGGCCCGATAAAGGATTCACCCCTCCACTTT. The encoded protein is CASKWGPIKDSPLHF.